The 27 T cell receptor beta chains below all came from one sample that was sequenced in a study of cytomegalovirus exposure and HLA in healthy donors. Here immunoSEQ multiplex PCR was the method, and the copy in TCRdb shows in-frame clones only, minus some. The sample has more than 200,000 clones, roughly 87% seen once; the top ten hold approximately 3.1%. Sequenced input: PBMCs. These receptors were obtained from a woman aged 30 to 39 in good health and CMV-seronegative.

This clone turned up a few times. DNA for the CDR3: TGTGCCAGCAGTCAACAGGAAGTCCTCGAGACCCAGTACTTC. It is translated as CASSQQEVLETQYF. The V call is TRBV28, the J call TRBJ2-5; D perhaps matches TRBD1 (5 bases). V was pared by 5 bases and J by 5 bases, with 15 bases between. Germline CDR1 and CDR2: MDHEN and SYDVKM. The CDR3 length is 14 residues. The variable domain in full, completed from reference TRBV28 and TRBJ2-5, reads DVKVTQSSRYLVKRTGEKVFLECVQDMDHENMFWYRQDPGLGLRLIYFSYDVKMKEKGDIPEGYSVSREKKERFSLILESASTNQTSMYLCASSQQEVLETQYFGPGTRLLVL.

The chain has TRBV28 and TRBJ1-4, with D unclear. The V gene's germline CDR1 is MDHEN and CDR2 SYDVKM. Trimming stripped 5 bases from V and 5 bases from J, with 15 bases between. The CDR3 spans 15 residues. The CDR3 loop reads CASSNNAGSNEKLFF. The CDR3 DNA sequence: TGTGCCAGCAGTAATAACGCAGGCTCGAATGAAAAACTGTTTTTT.

Turning to this clone: Other DNA sequences from this sample encode an identical CDR3 as well. V and J are TRBV27 and TRBJ2-7; D ambiguous. Trimming stripped 0 bases from V and 1 base from J, with 10 bases between. The germline CDR1 and CDR2 sequences are MNHEY and SMNVEV (reference sequence). The CDR3 extends over 15 amino acids. In nucleotides, the CDR3 is TGTGCCAGCAGTTTATCGGGCAGTGGGTCCTACGAGCAGTACTTC. It translates to CASSLSGSGSYEQYF.

This clone was seen once. This chain links TRBV6-1 with TRBJ1-3, with no clear D. Germline CDR1 reads MNHNS; CDR2 reads SASEGT. There are 14 residues in the CDR3. V lost 6 bases and J lost 0, with 9 bases in between. Here the CDR3 reads CASSHTDSGNTIYF. CDR3 in DNA: TGTGCCAGCAGCCATACAGACTCTGGAAACACCATATATTTT.

The chain uses TRBV15 and TRBJ1-5; the match to TRBD1 covers 7 bases. This CDR3 region has 16 residues. The germline CDR1 and CDR2 sequences are LNHNV and YYDKDF (reference sequence). The V segment lost 3 bases and the J segment 0 bases; nucleotides outside the gene matches: 5. DNA for the CDR3: TGTGCCACCAGCAGTGGGACAGTCTATAGCAATCAGCCCCAGCATTTT. It is translated as CATSSGTVYSNQPQHF.

The rearrangement uses TRBV7-2 and TRBJ2-7; D might be TRBD1 (6 bases). The V and J ends lost 5 bases and 1 base respectively, with 12 bases between them. The CDR3 is 14 residues long. Germline CDR1 reads SGHTA; CDR2 reads FQGNSA. In DNA, the CDR3 is TGTGCCAGCAGCCAAGGGGGTACTTCCTACGAGCAGTACTTC. This sequence encodes CASSQGGTSYEQYF.

A few counts support this clone. The rearrangement links TRBV4-2 to TRBJ1-5; possible D gene TRBD1, 5 bases. CDR1 and CDR2 (germline): LGHNA, YNFKEQ. The V end lost 0 bases, the J end lost 4 bases, and 10 bases lay between the germline ends. The CDR3 covers 15 residues. CDR3 coding DNA: TGTGCCAGCAGCCAAGATCGAGGGGAAAATCAGCCCCAGCATTTT. This translates into CASSQDRGENQPQHF.

J is TRBJ2-7 and V is TRBV5-4, with D maybe TRBD1 (6 bases). CDR3 length: 13 residues. Trimming cost V 7 bases and J 1 base, with 12 bases left between them. In germline, CDR1 is SGHNT, CDR2 YYREEE (reference sequence). The CDR3 region has the DNA TGTGCCAGCCGAAAACAGGGATCCTACGAGCAGTACTTC. Its protein product is CASRKQGSYEQYF. The full variable domain, rest sourced from reference TRBV5-4 and TRBJ2-7, is ETGVTQSPTHLIKTRGQQVTLRCSSQSGHNTVSWYQQALGQGPQFIFQYYREEENGRGNFPPRFSGLQFPNYSSELNVNALELDDSALYLCASRKQGSYEQYFGPGTRLTVT.

The J gene is TRBJ2-2, the V gene TRBV5-1, with TRBD2 matching over 12 bases. This CDR3 spans 17 amino acids. V lost 1 base, J lost 6 bases, and 7 bases stayed unmatched. The germline V gene encodes CDR1 SGHRS and CDR2 YFSETQ. CDR3 amino acids: CASSLSASGRASGELFF. The CDR3 region has the DNA TGCGCCAGCAGCTTGTCTGCTAGCGGGAGGGCCTCCGGGGAGCTGTTTTTT.

This clone was counted a single time. V is TRBV27 and J is TRBJ2-7; D not certain. V shed 3 bases and J shed 5 bases, with 11 bases lying between them. Germline CDR1 and CDR2: MNHEY and SMNVEV (reference sequence). This CDR3 is 13 amino acids long. The CDR3: CASSFQAGHEQYF. The CDR3 DNA reads TGTGCCAGCAGTTTTCAGGCAGGACACGAGCAGTACTTC.

This sequence joins TRBV14 and TRBJ2-7; TRBD1 matches at 10 bases. Germline V lookup: CDR1 SGHDN, CDR2 FVKESK. The CDR3 is 16 amino acids. The ends lost 0 bases at V and 4 bases at J; junction bases unmatched: 6. As DNA, the CDR3 is TGTGCCAGCAGCCAAGATCGGGACAGGGGCTTTTACGAGCAGTACTTC. As protein: CASSQDRDRGFYEQYF.

The chain employs TRBV7-3 and TRBJ2-1; TRBD2 aligns across 12 bases. Trimming removed 0 bases from V and 8 bases from J; junction bases left unmatched: 17. In germline, CDR1 is SGHTA, CDR2 FQGTGA. CDR3 length equals 20 residues. The CDR3 DNA follows: TGTGCCAGCAGCTTAACTCCATCCCGCCAACGACTAGCGGGAGAGGATGAGCAGTTCTTC. As protein: CASSLTPSRQRLAGEDEQFF.

V and J are TRBV2 and TRBJ2-5; 10 bases map to TRBD1. The trim removed 8 bases at V and 2 bases at J, leaving 8 bases unmatched. The CDR3 extends over 15 amino acids. The germline gives CDR1 SNHLY, CDR2 FYNNEI. The CDR3 sequence is CASSPRQGAQETQYF. The CDR3, as DNA: TGTGCCAGCTCCCCCAGACAGGGGGCACAAGAGACCCAGTACTTC. The full variable domain, rest sourced from reference TRBV2 and TRBJ2-5, is EPEVTQTPSHQVTQMGQEVILRCVPISNHLYFYWYRQILGQKVEFLVSFYNNEISEKSEIFDDQFSVERPDGSNFTLKIRSTKLEDSAMYFCASSPRQGAQETQYFGPGTRLLVL.

This sequence joins TRBV4-3 and TRBJ2-6; D gene unclear. CDR1 and CDR2 from the germline V gene are LGHNA and YSLEER. V was clipped by 0 bases and J by 0 bases, with 3 bases between them. The CDR3 runs to 15 residues. CDR3 sequence (DNA): TGCGCCAGCAGCCAAGATGACTCTGGGGCCAACGTCCTGACTTTC. Protein product: CASSQDDSGANVLTF.

The DNA for the CDR3 is TGTGCCAGCAGCCTGATGGGGAGCGGAGCAGACCCGAGCACAGATACGCAGTATTTT. This codes for CASSLMGSGADPSTDTQYF. The chain has TRBV7-6 and TRBJ2-3, with a tentative D call TRBD2 (5 bases). Trimming pared 5 bases from V and 0 bases from J, leaving 24 bases between. Germline CDR1 is SGHVS and CDR2 is FNYEAQ. This CDR3 is 19 amino acids long.

The chain couples TRBV28 to TRBJ2-7; 7 nucleotides match TRBD1. Looked up from germline, CDR1 is MDHEN and CDR2 is SYDVKM. The CDR3 length is 14 residues. Losses at the gene ends were 3 bases for V and 2 bases for J; bases not matched to a gene: 4. The CDR3 DNA is TGTGCCAGCAGTTTCCCCGGACAGGCCTACGAGCAGTACTTC. Its protein product is CASSFPGQAYEQYF.

The gene calls are TRBV27 and TRBJ2-7; 13 nucleotides match TRBD2. This CDR3 is 15 amino acids long. Germline-derived CDR1 and CDR2 are MNHEY and SMNVEV (reference sequence). With 5 bases clipped from V and 5 bases from J, the junction kept 6 bases outside the gene matches. Here the CDR3 DNA reads TGTGCCAGCAGTCAACTAGCGGGAGGGCCCCACGAGCAGTACTTC. This sequence encodes CASSQLAGGPHEQYF.

The chain has TRBV27 and TRBJ1-5, with D possibly being TRBD1 (5 bases). V shed 4 bases and J shed 2 bases, with 6 bases lying between them. Germline CDR1 and CDR2: MNHEY and SMNVEV (reference sequence). The CDR3 length is 13 residues. CDR3 protein: CASSWGGNQPQHF. In DNA, the CDR3 is TGTGCCAGCAGTTGGGGGGGCAATCAGCCCCAGCATTTT.

CDR3 in DNA: TGTGCCAGCGCCTCCGGGAACGCGGAATACGAGCAGTACTTC. Encoded protein: CASASGNAEYEQYF. The V gene is TRBV13, the J gene TRBJ2-7; tentatively, D is TRBD2 (5 bases). Germline loops: CDR1 PRHDT, CDR2 FYEKMQ (reference sequence). V lost 8 bases and J lost 4, with 18 bases in between. This CDR3 comprises 14 residues.

This chain connects TRBV4-3 to TRBJ2-3, with 9 bases identical to TRBD2. With 0 bases clipped from V and 5 bases from J, the junction kept 9 bases outside the gene matches. The length of the CDR3 is 17 residues. CDR1 is LGHNA, CDR2 YSLEER, per germline. The CDR3 nucleotides read TGCGCCAGCAGCCAAGAATTGGCGGGAGGGCCGATAGATACGCAGTATTTT. Protein product: CASSQELAGGPIDTQYF.

This chain uses TRBV9 with TRBJ1-1, with D uncertain. Per germline, CDR1 SGDLS and CDR2 YYNGEE. This CDR3 has 15 amino acids. Deletions cut 0 bases from V and 0 bases from J, with 9 bases between. The CDR3 here is CASSVGGAMNTEAFF. Here the CDR3 DNA reads TGTGCCAGCAGCGTAGGGGGAGCCATGAACACTGAAGCTTTCTTT.

This chain uses TRBV2 with TRBJ2-2; D possibly corresponds to TRBD1 (6 bases). V lost 6 bases and J 6 bases, leaving 17 bases between the germline ends. This CDR3 is 15 amino acids long. The V gene's germline CDR1 is SNHLY and CDR2 FYNNEI. The CDR3 region is CASRENRVGAGELFF. CDR3 bases: TGTGCCAGCAGGGAAAACAGGGTTGGGGCCGGGGAGCTGTTTTTT.

V is TRBV29-1 and J is TRBJ1-5, with 10 bases identical to TRBD1. The CDR3 totals 16 residues. Per germline, CDR1 SQVTM and CDR2 ANQGSEA. Losses at the gene ends were 4 bases for V and 3 bases for J; bases not matched to a gene: 9. The CDR3 region is CSVGDRGRGDNQPQHF. The CDR3 DNA is TGCAGCGTTGGGGACAGGGGCCGGGGGGACAATCAGCCCCAGCATTTT.

The J gene is TRBJ2-7, the V gene TRBV4-3; TRBD1 matches at 8 bases. The CDR3 is made up of 16 amino acids. V was pared by 5 bases and J by 0 bases, with 9 bases of the junction left unmatched. Germline V CDR1 and CDR2: LGHNA, YSLEER. The CDR3 DNA reads as TGCGCCAGCAGCGAGCATTACAGGGGGAGCTCCTACGAGCAGTACTTC. Translation: CASSEHYRGSSYEQYF.

The chain uses TRBV27 and TRBJ1-5; TRBD1 aligns across 7 bases. Germline V gene data show CDR1 as MNHEY and CDR2 as SMNVEV (reference sequence). V shed 0 bases, J shed 0 bases, and the junction held 5 bases outside the gene matches. The CDR3 spans 17 residues. Here the CDR3 reads CASSLSTGSDSNQPQHF. The CDR3 DNA reads as TGTGCCAGCAGTTTATCGACAGGGTCCGATAGCAATCAGCCCCAGCATTTT.

The gene calls are TRBV29-1 and TRBJ1-2; D uncertain. Germline-derived CDR1 and CDR2 are SQVTM and ANQGSEA. The CDR3 runs to 11 residues. V gave up 5 bases and J gave up 1 base, with 5 bases separating them. CDR3 in amino acids: CSVSDNYGYTF. The CDR3 bases are TGCAGCGTTTCAGATAACTATGGCTACACCTTC.

The genes are TRBV30 and TRBJ1-4; no definite D call. The germline CDR1 and CDR2 sequences are GTSNPN and SVGIG (reference sequence). There are 14 residues in the CDR3. With 5 bases removed from V and 8 bases from J, the gap between germline ends came to 18 bases. The CDR3: CAWGSGPHSEKLFF. In DNA, the CDR3 is TGTGCCTGGGGTTCCGGGCCTCACTCCGAAAAACTGTTTTTT.